This T cell receptor beta chain was sequenced during a study of vaccination and CD4 T cells after COVID-19. General observations from the study: Convalescent patients showed a median approximately 89% of reactive clones that were seen only post-vaccination.

Specified treatment: roughly 11-day PBMC culture with coronavirus spike peptide pools or control peptides (ViraFEST assay). This CDR3 region has 12 residues. Germline CDR1 and CDR2: DFQATT and SNEGSKA (reference sequence). V lost 5 bases and J lost 1, with 8 bases in between. The Oncomine TCR Beta short-read assay was applied to DNA of cultured CD4+ T cells. TCRdb re-called the PCR reads through MiXCR, storing one row per CDR3 protein. The sample has about 20,000 distinct CDR3 sequences, over 50% seen once; the top ten hold roughly 3.5%. On this clonotype itself: Its antigen is unknown.

This TCR was sampled from a human donor who had recovered from COVID-19. The chain couples TRBV20-1 to TRBJ1-1; possible D gene TRBD1, 6 bases. Sequencing used CD4+ T cells from blood, cultured in vitro. This CDR3 reads CSAVRGNTEAFF. As DNA, the CDR3 is TGCAGTGCTGTCAGGGGGAACACTGAAGCTTTCTTT.